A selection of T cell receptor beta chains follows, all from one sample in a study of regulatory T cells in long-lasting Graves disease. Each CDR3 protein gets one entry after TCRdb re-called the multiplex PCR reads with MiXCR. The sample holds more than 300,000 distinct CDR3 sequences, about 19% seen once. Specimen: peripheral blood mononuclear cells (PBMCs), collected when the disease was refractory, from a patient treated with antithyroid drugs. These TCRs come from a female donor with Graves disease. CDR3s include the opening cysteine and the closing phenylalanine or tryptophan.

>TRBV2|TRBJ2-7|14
CASSLTGSSYEQYF
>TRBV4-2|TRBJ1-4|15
CASSQEGQIYEKLFF
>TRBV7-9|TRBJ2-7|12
CASSWDIYEQYF
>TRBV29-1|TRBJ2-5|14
CSVPSGGAPETQYF
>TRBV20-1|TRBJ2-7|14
CSARIRGGSYEQYF
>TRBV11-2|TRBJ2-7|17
CASSLEGGGAKSYEQYF
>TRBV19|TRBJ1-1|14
CASRAGGKDTEAFF
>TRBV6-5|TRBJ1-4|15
CASSFRDRIREKLFF
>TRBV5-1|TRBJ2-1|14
CASSLETQPSEQFF
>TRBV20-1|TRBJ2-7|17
CSARDILLDRRIHKQYF
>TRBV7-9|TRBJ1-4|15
CASSPLLVANEKLFF
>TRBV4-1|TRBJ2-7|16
CASSQVGTGANYEQYF
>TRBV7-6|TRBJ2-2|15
CASSPLDRADGELFF
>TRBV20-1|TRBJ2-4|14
CSARRRDGKNIQYF
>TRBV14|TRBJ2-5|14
CASSLGPSMETQYF
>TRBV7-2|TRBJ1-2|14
CASSFTGSDYGYTF
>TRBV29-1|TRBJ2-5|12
CSGARGSETQYF
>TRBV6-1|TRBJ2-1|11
CASRDRGWQFF
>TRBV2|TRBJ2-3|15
CASGLAGGDTDTQYF
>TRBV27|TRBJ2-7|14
CASSLGDRGAEQYF
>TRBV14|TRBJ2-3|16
CASSQDSGLNTDTQYF